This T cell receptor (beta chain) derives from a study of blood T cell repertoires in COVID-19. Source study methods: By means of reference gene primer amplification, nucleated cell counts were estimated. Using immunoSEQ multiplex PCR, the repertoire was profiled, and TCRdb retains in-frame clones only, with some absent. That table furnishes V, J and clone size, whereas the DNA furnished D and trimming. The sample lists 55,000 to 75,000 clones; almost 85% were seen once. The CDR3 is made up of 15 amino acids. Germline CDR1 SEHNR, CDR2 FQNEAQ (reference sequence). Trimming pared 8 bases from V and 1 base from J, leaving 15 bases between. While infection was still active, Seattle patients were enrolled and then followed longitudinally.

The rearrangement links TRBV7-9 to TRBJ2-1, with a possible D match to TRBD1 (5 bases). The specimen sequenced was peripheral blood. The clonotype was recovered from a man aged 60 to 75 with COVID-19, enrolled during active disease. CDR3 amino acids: CASSQGPTSYNEQFF. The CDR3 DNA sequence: TGTGCCAGCTCGCAGGGCCCGACGTCCTACAATGAGCAGTTCTTC.